This record covers a single T cell receptor beta chain. Its antigen is unknown. V lost 2 bases to trimming and J lost 7 bases; unmatched junction nucleotides: 9. The germline gives CDR1 SGHTA, CDR2 FQGNSA. CDR3 length equals 15 residues. Primers: 60 Vbeta forward and 13 Jbeta reverse. Method: immunoSEQ multiplex PCR; TCRdb's copy keeps in-frame clones and lacks some. The sample holds roughly 100,000 clones; 79% are singletons and the top ten take roughly 4%. The data belong to a study of cytomegalovirus exposure and HLA in healthy donors. The study, taken as a whole, reports: In an earlier analysis, productive rearrangement rates for most beta V segments clustered near 87% or 30%. For most TCR sequences rarity was the rule, although some public TCRs occurred in many donors.

This sequence joins TRBV7-2 and TRBJ1-2, with 8 bases that match TRBD1. Source material: PBMCs. The sequence came from a man in his fifties or sixties in good health and CMV-seropositive. The CDR3 DNA reads TGTGCCAGCAGCTTAAGGCCGGGACAGGATACTGGCTACACCTTC. Amino acid sequence: CASSLRPGQDTGYTF.